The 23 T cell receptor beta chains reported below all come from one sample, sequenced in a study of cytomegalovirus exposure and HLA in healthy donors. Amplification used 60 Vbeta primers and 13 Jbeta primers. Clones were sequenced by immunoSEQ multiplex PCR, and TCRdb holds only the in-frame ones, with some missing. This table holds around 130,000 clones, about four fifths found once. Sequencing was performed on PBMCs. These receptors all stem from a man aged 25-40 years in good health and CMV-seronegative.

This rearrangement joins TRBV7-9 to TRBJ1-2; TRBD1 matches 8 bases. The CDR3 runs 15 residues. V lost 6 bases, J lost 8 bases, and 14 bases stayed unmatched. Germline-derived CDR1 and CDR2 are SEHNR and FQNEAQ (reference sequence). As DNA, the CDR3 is TGTGCCAGCAGTTCGGGGGACAGGTCGGTTAGAGGCTACACCTTC. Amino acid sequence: CASSSGDRSVRGYTF.

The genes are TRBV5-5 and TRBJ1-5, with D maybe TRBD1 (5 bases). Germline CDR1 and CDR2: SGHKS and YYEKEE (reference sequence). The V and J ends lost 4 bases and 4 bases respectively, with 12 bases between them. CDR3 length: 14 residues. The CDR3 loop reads CASSGGTGNQPQHF. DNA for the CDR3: TGTGCCAGCAGCGGAGGGACGGGTAATCAGCCCCAGCATTTT. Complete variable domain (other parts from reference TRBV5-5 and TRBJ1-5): DAGVTQSPTHLIKTRGQQVTLRCSPISGHKSVSWYQQVLGQGPQFIFQYYEKEERGRGNFPDRFSARQFPNYSSELNVNALLLGDSALYLCASSGGTGNQPQHFGDGTRLSIL.

The CDR3 spells CASSPASGDLTYEQYF. CDR3 sequence (DNA): TGTGCCAGCAGTCCCGCGTCAGGGGACCTAACCTACGAGCAGTACTTC. This chain joins TRBV28 and TRBJ2-7; a possible D gene is TRBD1 (6 bases). Germline assignment: CDR1 MDHEN and CDR2 SYDVKM. The CDR3 is 16 residues long. The V end lost 5 bases, the J end lost 2 bases, and 19 bases lay between the germline ends. The complete variable domain, with remaining parts taken from reference TRBV28 and TRBJ2-7, reads DVKVTQSSRYLVKRTGEKVFLECVQDMDHENMFWYRQDPGLGLRLIYFSYDVKMKEKGDIPEGYSVSREKKERFSLILESASTNQTSMYLCASSPASGDLTYEQYFGPGTRLTVT.

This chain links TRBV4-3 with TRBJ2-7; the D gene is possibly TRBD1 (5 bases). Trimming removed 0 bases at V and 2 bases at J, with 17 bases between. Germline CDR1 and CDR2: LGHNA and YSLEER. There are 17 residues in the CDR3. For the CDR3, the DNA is TGCGCCAGCAGCCAAGATCGTAGTAGGGGTTATCCCTACGAGCAGTACTTC. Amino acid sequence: CASSQDRSRGYPYEQYF.

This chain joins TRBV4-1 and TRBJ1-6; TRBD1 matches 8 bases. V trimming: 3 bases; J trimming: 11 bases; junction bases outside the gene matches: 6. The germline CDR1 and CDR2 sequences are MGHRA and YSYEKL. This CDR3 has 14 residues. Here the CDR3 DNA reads TGCGCCAGCAGCCACGGACAGGGCGATCCACCCCTCCACTTT. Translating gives CASSHGQGDPPLHF.

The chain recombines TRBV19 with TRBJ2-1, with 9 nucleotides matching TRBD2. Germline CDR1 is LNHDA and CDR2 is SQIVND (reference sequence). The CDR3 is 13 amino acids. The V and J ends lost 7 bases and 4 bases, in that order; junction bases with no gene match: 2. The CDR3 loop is CASKLAGYNEQFF. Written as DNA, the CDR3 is TGTGCCAGTAAGCTAGCGGGATACAATGAGCAGTTCTTC.

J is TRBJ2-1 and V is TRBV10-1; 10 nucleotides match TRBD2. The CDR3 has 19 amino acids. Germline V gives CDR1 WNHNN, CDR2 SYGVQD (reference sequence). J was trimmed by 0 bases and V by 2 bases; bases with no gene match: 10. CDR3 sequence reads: CASSERTSGRARSYNEQFF. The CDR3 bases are TGCGCCAGCAGTGAGAGGACTAGCGGACGCGCCCGCTCCTACAATGAGCAGTTCTTC.

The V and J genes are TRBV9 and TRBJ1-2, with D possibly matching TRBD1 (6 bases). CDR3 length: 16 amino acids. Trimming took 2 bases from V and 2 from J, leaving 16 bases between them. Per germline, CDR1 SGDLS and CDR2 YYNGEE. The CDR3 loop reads CASSVSGGQLNYGYTF. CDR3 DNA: TGTGCCAGCAGCGTCAGTGGAGGACAGTTAAACTATGGCTACACCTTC. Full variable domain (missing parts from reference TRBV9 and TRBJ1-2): DSGVTQTPKHLITATGQRVTLRCSPRSGDLSVYWYQQSLDQGLQFLIQYYNGEERAKGNILERFSAQQFPDLHSELNLSSLELGDSALYFCASSVSGGQLNYGYTFGSGTRLTVV.

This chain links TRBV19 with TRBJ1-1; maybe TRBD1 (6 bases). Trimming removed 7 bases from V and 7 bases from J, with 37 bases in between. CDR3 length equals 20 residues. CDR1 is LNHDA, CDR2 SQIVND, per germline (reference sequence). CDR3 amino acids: CASTLYPPRGRVDQSGEAFF. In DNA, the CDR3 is TGTGCCAGTACCCTATACCCCCCCAGGGGTAGGGTAGATCAGTCGGGTGAAGCTTTCTTT.

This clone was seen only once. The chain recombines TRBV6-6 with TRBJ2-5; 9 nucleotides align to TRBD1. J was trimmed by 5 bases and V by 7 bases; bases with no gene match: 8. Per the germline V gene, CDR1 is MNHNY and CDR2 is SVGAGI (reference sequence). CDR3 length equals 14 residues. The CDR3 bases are TGTGCCAGCACCAGACAGGGGGTGGAGGAGACCCAGTACTTC. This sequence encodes CASTRQGVEETQYF.

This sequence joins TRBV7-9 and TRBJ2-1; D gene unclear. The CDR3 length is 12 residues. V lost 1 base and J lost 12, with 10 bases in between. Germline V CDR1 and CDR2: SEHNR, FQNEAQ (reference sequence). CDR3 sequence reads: CASSLGHSGQFF. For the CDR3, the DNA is TGTGCCAGCAGCTTAGGTCACTCCGGGCAGTTCTTC.

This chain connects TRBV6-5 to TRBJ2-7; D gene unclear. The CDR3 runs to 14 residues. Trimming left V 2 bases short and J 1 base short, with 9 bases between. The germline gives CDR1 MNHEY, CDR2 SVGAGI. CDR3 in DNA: TGTGCCAGCAGTTACCTAGAAGGATCCTACGAGCAGTACTTC. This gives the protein CASSYLEGSYEQYF.

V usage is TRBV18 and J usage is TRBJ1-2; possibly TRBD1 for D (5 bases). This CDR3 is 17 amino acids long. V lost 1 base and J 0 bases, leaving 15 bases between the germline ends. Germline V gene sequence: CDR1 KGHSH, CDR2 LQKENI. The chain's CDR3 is CASSPLQARTSNYGYTF. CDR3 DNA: TGTGCCAGCTCACCACTACAGGCCCGTACATCTAACTATGGCTACACCTTC. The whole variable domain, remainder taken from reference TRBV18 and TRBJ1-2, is NAGVMQNPRHLVRRRGQEARLRCSPMKGHSHVYWYRQLPEEGLKFMVYLQKENIIDESGMPKERFSAEFPKEGPSILRIQQVVRGDSAAYFCASSPLQARTSNYGYTFGSGTRLTVV.

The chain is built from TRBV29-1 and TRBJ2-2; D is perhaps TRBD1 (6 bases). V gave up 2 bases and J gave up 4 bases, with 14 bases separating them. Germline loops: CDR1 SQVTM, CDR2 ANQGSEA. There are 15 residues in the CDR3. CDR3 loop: CSVELEGGGTGELFF. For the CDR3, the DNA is TGCAGCGTTGAATTAGAAGGGGGTGGCACCGGGGAGCTGTTTTTT.

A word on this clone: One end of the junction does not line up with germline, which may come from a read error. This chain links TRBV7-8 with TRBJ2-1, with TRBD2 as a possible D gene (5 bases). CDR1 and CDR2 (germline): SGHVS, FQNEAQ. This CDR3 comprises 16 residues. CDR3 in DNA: TGTGCCAGCACCTTAATATTTGCGGGCGGTAACAATGAGCAGTTCTTC. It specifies CASTLIFAGGNNEQFF.

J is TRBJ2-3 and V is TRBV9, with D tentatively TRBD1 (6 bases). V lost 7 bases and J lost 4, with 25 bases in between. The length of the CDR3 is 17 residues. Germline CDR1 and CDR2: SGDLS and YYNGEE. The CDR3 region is CASSGPSRLSGADTQYF. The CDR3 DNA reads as TGTGCCAGCTCCGGACCATCGAGATTATCAGGGGCAGATACGCAGTATTTT. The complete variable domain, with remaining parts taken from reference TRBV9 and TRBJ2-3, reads DSGVTQTPKHLITATGQRVTLRCSPRSGDLSVYWYQQSLDQGLQFLIQYYNGEERAKGNILERFSAQQFPDLHSELNLSSLELGDSALYFCASSGPSRLSGADTQYFGPGTRLTVL.

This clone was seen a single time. The CDR3 region is CASRTSGTYEQYF. CDR3 DNA: TGTGCCAGTAGGACTAGCGGCACCTACGAGCAGTACTTC. The chain is built from TRBV19 and TRBJ2-7, with 9 bases identical to TRBD2. The V and J ends lost 6 bases and 2 bases, in that order; junction bases with no gene match: 2. Germline V gene data show CDR1 as LNHDA and CDR2 as SQIVND (reference sequence). This CDR3 contains 13 residues.

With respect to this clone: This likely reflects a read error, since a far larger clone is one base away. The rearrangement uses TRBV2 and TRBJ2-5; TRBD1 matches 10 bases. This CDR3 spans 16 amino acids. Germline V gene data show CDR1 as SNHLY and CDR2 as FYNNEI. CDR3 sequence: CTSKRLRDRGQETQYF. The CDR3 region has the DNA TGTACCAGCAAGAGACTCCGGGACAGGGGCCAAGAGACCCAGTACTTC. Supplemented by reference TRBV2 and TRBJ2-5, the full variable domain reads EPEVTQTPSHQVTQMGQEVILRCVPISNHLYFYWYRQILGQKVEFLVSFYNNEISEKSEIFDDQFSVERPDGSNFTLKIRSTKLEDSAMYFCTSKRLRDRGQETQYFGPGTRLLVL.

CDR3 loop: CASSLARGTGLSSYNSPLHF. Here the CDR3 DNA reads TGTGCCAGCAGCTTAGCGCGAGGGACAGGGTTGAGCTCCTATAATTCACCCCTCCACTTT. V gene TRBV7-2 combines with J gene TRBJ1-6; TRBD1 matches 9 bases. V was clipped by 0 bases and J by 0 bases; unmatched bases: 9. This CDR3 has 20 amino acids. Looked up from germline, CDR1 is SGHTA and CDR2 is FQGNSA.

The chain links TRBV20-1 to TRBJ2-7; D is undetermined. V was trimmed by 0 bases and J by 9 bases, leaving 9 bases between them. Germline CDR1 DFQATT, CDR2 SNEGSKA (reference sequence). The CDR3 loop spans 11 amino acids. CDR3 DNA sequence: TGCAGTGCTAGAGATTTCGCCGGGCAGTACTTC. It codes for CSARDFAGQYF.

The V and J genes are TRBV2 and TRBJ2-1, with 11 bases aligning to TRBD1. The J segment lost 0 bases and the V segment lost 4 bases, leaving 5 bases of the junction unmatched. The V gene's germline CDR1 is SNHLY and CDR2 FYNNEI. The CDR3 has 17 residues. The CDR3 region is CASSGPGTGGSYNEQFF. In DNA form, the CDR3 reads TGTGCCAGCAGTGGCCCCGGGACAGGGGGCTCCTACAATGAGCAGTTCTTC. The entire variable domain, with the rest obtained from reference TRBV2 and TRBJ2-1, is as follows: EPEVTQTPSHQVTQMGQEVILRCVPISNHLYFYWYRQILGQKVEFLVSFYNNEISEKSEIFDDQFSVERPDGSNFTLKIRSTKLEDSAMYFCASSGPGTGGSYNEQFFGPGTRLTVL.

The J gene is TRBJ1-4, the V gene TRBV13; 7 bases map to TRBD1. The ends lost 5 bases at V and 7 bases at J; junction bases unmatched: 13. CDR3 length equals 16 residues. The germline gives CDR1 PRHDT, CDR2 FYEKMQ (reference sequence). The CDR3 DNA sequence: TGTGCCAGCAGCCTGACAGGGTTGGGGCCAGGTGAAAAACTGTTTTTT. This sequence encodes CASSLTGLGPGEKLFF.

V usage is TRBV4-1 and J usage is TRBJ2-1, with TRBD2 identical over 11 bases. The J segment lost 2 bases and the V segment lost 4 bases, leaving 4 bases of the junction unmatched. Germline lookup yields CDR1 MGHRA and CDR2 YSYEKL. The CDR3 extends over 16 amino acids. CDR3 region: CASSRLAGNTYNEQFF. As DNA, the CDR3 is TGCGCCAGCAGCCGACTAGCGGGGAACACCTACAATGAGCAGTTCTTC.